These 8 T cell receptor beta chains originate from one sample sequenced in a study of early T cells in non-severe SARS-CoV-2 infection. TCRdb fed the 5' RACE reads into MiXCR, producing one record per CDR3 protein. The sample lists some 89,000 distinct CDR3 sequences; approximately 10% were seen once. The sample here was whole blood, taken at baseline. Receptor source: an adult who was a healthcare worker with PCR-confirmed SARS-CoV-2 infection or an uninfected control (not recorded which).

In this sample, this clonotype turned up many times. The V gene is TRBV6-1, the J gene TRBJ1-5, with D hard to call. Trimming took off 0 bases at V and 3 bases at J, with 12 bases between the two ends. The CDR3 consists of 16 residues. Germline V gene data show CDR1 as MNHNS and CDR2 as SASEGT. The CDR3 nucleotides are TGTGCCAGCAGTGAAGCGGGTAGTAGTAACAATCAGCCCCAGCATTTT. The encoded protein is CASSEAGSSNNQPQHF.

This clonotype has more than one count but fewer than ten. The chain couples TRBV27 to TRBJ2-4; possible D gene TRBD1, 6 bases. The V and J ends lost 6 bases and 5 bases respectively, with 11 bases between them. The CDR3 is made up of 13 amino acids. CDR1 and CDR2 from the germline V gene are MNHEY and SMNVEV (reference sequence). The CDR3 DNA follows: TGTGCCAGCAGGAAACAGGGCCAAAACATTCAGTACTTC. It translates to CASRKQGQNIQYF.

This rearrangement joins TRBV6-2 or TRBV6-3 to TRBJ2-4; a weak D match, TRBD1 (5 bases). Looked up from germline, CDR1 is MNHEY and CDR2 is SVGEGT. The V gene lost 7 bases and the J gene lost 0 bases, with 10 bases spanning the gap. This CDR3 comprises 14 residues. CDR3: CASTSGAAKNIQYF. The CDR3 DNA follows: TGTGCCAGCACCAGTGGGGCAGCCAAAAACATTCAGTACTTC.

In its sample, this clonotype was seen a few times. The chain links TRBV28 to TRBJ2-7, with D perhaps TRBD1 or TRBD2 (5 bases each). This CDR3 is 17 amino acids long. Per germline, CDR1 MDHEN and CDR2 SYDVKM. V shed 5 bases and J shed 2 bases, with 22 bases lying between them. CDR3 in DNA: TGTGCCAGCAGTACGACTCCCGGGGCCACCGGGGCCTACGAGCAGTACTTC. Its protein product is CASSTTPGATGAYEQYF.

The J gene is TRBJ2-6, the V gene TRBV20-1; D possibly corresponds to TRBD1 (6 bases). CDR3 length equals 16 residues. Trimming pared 5 bases from V and 5 bases from J, leaving 19 bases between. The V gene's germline CDR1 is DFQATT and CDR2 SNEGSKA (reference sequence). Here the CDR3 reads CSALGALLFRANVLTF. CDR3 nucleotide sequence: TGCAGTGCTTTGGGGGCCCTTCTATTCAGGGCCAACGTCCTGACTTTC.

This clonotype was counted many times. The rearrangement links TRBV5-1 to TRBJ2-1; 14 nucleotides agree with TRBD2. Germline V gives CDR1 SGHRS, CDR2 YFSETQ. This CDR3 region has 16 residues. V lost 2 bases to trimming and J lost 12 bases; unmatched junction nucleotides: 10. This CDR3 is CASSFGTSGSLERQFF. For the CDR3, the DNA is TGCGCCAGCAGCTTCGGGACTAGCGGGAGTCTTGAGAGGCAGTTCTTC.

This chain links TRBV7-2 with TRBJ2-7, with 9 bases identical to TRBD2. Looked up from germline, CDR1 is SGHTA and CDR2 is FQGNSA. J gave up 2 bases and V 6 bases, and 8 bases lay outside the gene matches. This CDR3 has 15 amino acids. In nucleotides, the CDR3 is TGTGCCAGCAGTTATACCGGGACTAGCACCTACGAGCAGTACTTC. Amino acid sequence: CASSYTGTSTYEQYF.

This clonotype was seen repeatedly, ten times or more. The chain couples TRBV12-3 or TRBV12-4 to TRBJ1-1, with TRBD1 matching over 9 bases. With V trimmed by 5 bases and J by 0 bases, 10 bases remained unmatched. The CDR3 length is 17 residues. The CDR3 nucleotides read TGTGCCAGCAGTCCCGGGACAGGGAGGGCGGTGAACACTGAAGCTTTCTTT. Its protein product is CASSPGTGRAVNTEAFF.